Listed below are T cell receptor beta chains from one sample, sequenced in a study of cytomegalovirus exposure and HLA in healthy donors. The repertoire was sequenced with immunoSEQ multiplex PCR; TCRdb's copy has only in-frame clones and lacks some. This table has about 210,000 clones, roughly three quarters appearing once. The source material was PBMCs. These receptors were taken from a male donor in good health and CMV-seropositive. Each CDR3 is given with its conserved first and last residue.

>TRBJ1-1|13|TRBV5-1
CASSETGGTEAFF
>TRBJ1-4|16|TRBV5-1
CASTWTGGGNDEKLFF
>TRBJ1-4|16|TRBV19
CASSIPGTATNEKLFF
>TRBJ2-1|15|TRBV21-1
CATWARDYPYNEQFF
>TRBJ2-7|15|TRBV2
CASGSDRKSSYEQYF
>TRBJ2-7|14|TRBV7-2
CASSFVASGYEQYF
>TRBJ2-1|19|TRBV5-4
CASSGTGTSGRVGYNEQFF
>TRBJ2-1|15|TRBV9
CASSVIAGETAEQFF
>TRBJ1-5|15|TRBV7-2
CASSLHLEGGQPQHF
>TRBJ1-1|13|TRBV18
CASSGTENTEAFF
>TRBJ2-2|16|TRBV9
CASSLGTGFDTGELFF
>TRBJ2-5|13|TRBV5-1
CASRDRGQETQYF
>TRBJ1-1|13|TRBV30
CAWTESPNTEAFF
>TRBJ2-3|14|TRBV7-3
CASSLGRSPDTQYF
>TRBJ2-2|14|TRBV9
CASSLSTESGELFF